The 27 T cell receptor beta chains given below trace back to one sample, sequenced in a study of shared clonotypes between healthy human individuals. Produced via immunoSEQ multiplex PCR; TCRdb's table is partial and in-frame only. The table has hundreds of thousands of clones, roughly 73% seen once; the top ten hold 1.5% to 2%. Sequenced material: memory CD4+ T cells sorted from blood. The subset: CD45RA-negative fraction. Source of these receptors: a woman aged 25 to 45 in good health.

To note about this clone: This sample also contains other DNA sequences that code for the same CDR3. The chain uses TRBV6-6 and TRBJ1-5; D call uncertain. The CDR3 runs 14 residues. Trimming removed 3 bases from V and 4 bases from J, with 10 bases in between. Per germline, CDR1 MNHNY and CDR2 SVGAGI (reference sequence). CDR3 loop: CASSYSGGNQPQHF. CDR3 nucleotide sequence: TGTGCCAGCAGTTATTCTGGAGGGAATCAGCCCCAGCATTTT.

The V call is TRBV6-4, the J call TRBJ1-2; D ambiguous. Germline CDR1 reads MRHNA; CDR2 reads SNTAGT. V lost 4 bases to trimming and J lost 2 bases, with 8 bases between them. The CDR3 has 13 amino acids. CDR3 in amino acids: CASSANGNYGYTF. CDR3 coding DNA: TGTGCCAGCAGTGCGAATGGGAACTATGGCTACACCTTC.

The chain recombines TRBV5-4 with TRBJ2-1; 12 nucleotides align to TRBD2. The CDR3 runs to 16 residues. After removal of 0 bases from V and 7 bases from J, the junction contained 5 bases not matched to a gene. Germline CDR1 is SGHNT and CDR2 is YYREEE (reference sequence). The CDR3 loop reads CASSLGASGRVNEQFF. The CDR3 DNA follows: TGTGCCAGCAGCTTGGGAGCTAGCGGGAGGGTTAATGAGCAGTTCTTC.

V gene TRBV7-3 combines with J gene TRBJ2-1; TRBD1 is a possible D gene (6 bases). The CDR3 totals 16 residues. V lost 4 bases, J lost 3 bases, and 16 bases lay in between. Germline lookup yields CDR1 SGHTA and CDR2 FQGTGA. The CDR3 bases are TGTGCCAGCAGCTCAACCGGGACATTGAACTACAATGAGCAGTTCTTC. Translated, it gives CASSSTGTLNYNEQFF.

This rearrangement joins TRBV6-1 to TRBJ2-7; 8 bases map to TRBD2. The junction had 11 bases not matched to a gene; V was cut back by 6 bases and J by 4 bases. The germline V gene has CDR1 MNHNS and CDR2 SASEGT. This CDR3 region has 15 residues. The CDR3 reads CASRVSGIRKYEQYF. The CDR3 DNA is TGTGCCAGCAGGGTTAGCGGGATACGAAAGTACGAGCAGTACTTC.

The chain carries TRBV20-1 and TRBJ2-5; D is perhaps TRBD2 (5 bases). Germline V gene lookup returns CDR1 DFQATT and CDR2 SNEGSKA (reference sequence). The CDR3 spans 11 residues. V gave up 6 bases and J gave up 2 bases, with 7 bases separating them. The CDR3 DNA sequence: TGCAGTGCCCAGCGGCAAGAGACCCAGTACTTC. It yields the protein CSAQRQETQYF.

This clone turned up a few times. This same CDR3 is encoded by further DNA sequences in the sample. The chain couples TRBV20-1 to TRBJ2-1; D unclear. The CDR3 extends over 11 amino acids. Germline V gives CDR1 DFQATT, CDR2 SNEGSKA (reference sequence). The V gene lost 5 bases and the J gene lost 8 bases, with 10 bases spanning the gap. In DNA, the CDR3 is TGCAGTGCTGGAAAATTCCATGAGCAGTTCTTC. Residues: CSAGKFHEQFF.

This chain connects TRBV18 to TRBJ2-7; 9 nucleotides align to TRBD1. Germline V gives CDR1 KGHSH, CDR2 LQKENI. The CDR3 spans 15 residues. V was pared by 3 bases and J by 1 base, with 4 bases of the junction left unmatched. CDR3 coding DNA: TGTGCCAGCTCACCCGTAGGGACAGGGTCCTACGAGCAGTACTTC. Translating it yields CASSPVGTGSYEQYF.

This clone has a handful of counts. This chain joins TRBV29-1 and TRBJ1-1; D call uncertain. The length of the CDR3 is 13 residues. From germline, CDR1 is SQVTM and CDR2 ANQGSEA. The germline V and J ends were trimmed by 4 bases and 5 bases, with 14 bases remaining between them. The CDR3 loop is CSVVPMALTEAFF. The CDR3 bases are TGCAGCGTTGTCCCCATGGCCTTAACTGAAGCTTTCTTT.

The gene calls are TRBV19 and TRBJ2-3, with 7 bases fitting TRBD2. In germline, CDR1 is LNHDA, CDR2 SQIVND (reference sequence). The J segment lost 6 bases and the V segment lost 8 bases, leaving 8 bases of the junction unmatched. CDR3 length equals 13 residues. The CDR3 here is CASRGAGWDTQYF. The CDR3 region has the DNA TGTGCCAGTCGGGGAGCGGGGTGGGATACGCAGTATTTT. Supplemented by reference TRBV19 and TRBJ2-3, the full variable domain reads DGGITQSPKYLFRKEGQNVTLSCEQNLNHDAMYWYRQDPGQGLRLIYYSQIVNDFQKGDIAEGYSVSREKKESFPLTVTSAQKNPTAFYLCASRGAGWDTQYFGPGTRLTVL.

This clone was seen just once. V usage is TRBV6-1 and J usage is TRBJ2-3; D possibly corresponds to TRBD2 (6 bases). Deletions cut 11 bases from V and 3 bases from J, with 18 bases between. Germline V gene data show CDR1 as MNHNS and CDR2 as SASEGT. This CDR3 is built from 14 residues. CDR3: CAVHPGARTDTQYF. Here the CDR3 DNA reads TGTGCCGTGCACCCGGGAGCTAGAACAGATACGCAGTATTTT.

The chain is built from TRBV6-4 and TRBJ1-5; 10 bases line up with TRBD1. In germline, CDR1 is MRHNA, CDR2 SNTAGT. Trimming removed 2 bases from V and 0 bases from J; junction bases left unmatched: 4. CDR3 length: 17 amino acids. CDR3 in amino acids: CASSDPGQGVSNQPQHF. CDR3 nucleotides: TGTGCCAGCAGTGACCCTGGACAGGGGGTTAGCAATCAGCCCCAGCATTTT.

This rearrangement joins TRBV6-1 to TRBJ2-7, with a possible D match to TRBD1 (5 bases). The CDR3 contains 14 residues. CDR1 is MNHNS, CDR2 SASEGT, per germline. Trimming removed 6 bases at V and 3 bases at J, with 15 bases between. The CDR3 coding sequence is TGTGCCAGCAGGAAAGGGGCAGAAGTCTACGAGCAGTACTTC. Amino acid sequence: CASRKGAEVYEQYF.

Details on this clone: Distinct nucleotide sequences in the sample also encode this CDR3. This chain uses TRBV5-4 with TRBJ1-2, with a weak D call TRBD1 (5 bases). Germline V CDR1 and CDR2: SGHNT, YYREEE (reference sequence). Trimming took 5 bases from V and 4 from J, leaving 15 bases between them. This CDR3 has 14 residues. The CDR3 loop is CASSPSITGYGYTF. In DNA, the CDR3 is TGTGCCAGCAGTCCAAGTATAACAGGCTATGGCTACACCTTC.

V usage is TRBV5-1 and J usage is TRBJ1-6, with 8 bases aligning to TRBD1. Germline values: CDR1 SGHRS, CDR2 YFSETQ. V was pared by 0 bases and J by 7 bases, with 6 bases of the junction left unmatched. This CDR3 contains 16 residues. CDR3 coding DNA: TGCGCCAGCAGCTTGGCGCTGACAGGGGAAAATTCACCCCTCCACTTT. Amino acids: CASSLALTGENSPLHF.

This chain links TRBV19 with TRBJ1-1; 7 bases align to TRBD1. Germline V gene lookup returns CDR1 LNHDA and CDR2 SQIVND (reference sequence). This CDR3 is 15 amino acids long. V lost 7 bases to trimming and J lost 5 bases; unmatched junction nucleotides: 13. The CDR3 reads CASIGGRGARTEAFF. CDR3 DNA: TGTGCCAGTATCGGGGGCAGGGGGGCTCGAACTGAAGCTTTCTTT.

The V gene is TRBV7-2, the J gene TRBJ1-4; D is undetermined. The CDR3 loop spans 15 amino acids. CDR1 SGHTA and CDR2 FQGNSA come from the germline V gene. Trimming took off 1 base at V and 1 base at J, with 7 bases between the two ends. CDR3 coding DNA: TGTGCCAGCAGCTTAGGCGGCGGAACTAATGAAAAACTGTTTTTT. Translated: CASSLGGGTNEKLFF. The complete variable domain, with remaining parts taken from reference TRBV7-2 and TRBJ1-4, reads GAGVSQSPSNKVTEKGKDVELRCDPISGHTALYWYRQSLGQGLEFLIYFQGNSAPDKSGLPSDRFSAERTGGSVSTLTIQRTQQEDSAVYLCASSLGGGTNEKLFFGSGTQLSVL.

This chain joins TRBV30 and TRBJ2-7; D is unresolved. The CDR3 length is 12 residues. Germline V gene sequence: CDR1 GTSNPN, CDR2 SVGIG (reference sequence). With 2 bases removed from V and 2 bases from J, the gap between germline ends came to 7 bases. As DNA, the CDR3 is TGTGCCTGGAGTACCGGAACCTACGAGCAGTACTTC. This codes for CAWSTGTYEQYF.

The rearrangement uses TRBV7-2 and TRBJ1-1; no firm D call. Germline CDR1 and CDR2: SGHTA and FQGNSA. V was shortened by 4 bases and J by 1 base, with 7 bases between the two germline ends. The CDR3 has 13 amino acids. The CDR3 sequence is CASSSLGNTEAFF. CDR3 in DNA: TGTGCCAGCAGCTCTCTGGGGAACACTGAAGCTTTCTTT.

Here the CDR3 DNA reads TGCGCCAGCAGCCTGGACACAGATACGCAGTATTTT. Amino acid sequence: CASSLDTDTQYF. This chain links TRBV5-1 with TRBJ2-3; D remains ambiguous. V gave up 4 bases and J gave up 2 bases, with 5 bases separating them. This CDR3 is 12 amino acids long. Germline V lookup: CDR1 SGHRS, CDR2 YFSETQ.

The rearrangement links TRBV6-5 to TRBJ2-1; 13 bases match TRBD2. Losses at the gene ends were 5 bases for V and 10 bases for J; bases not matched to a gene: 8. CDR1 MNHEY and CDR2 SVGAGI come from the germline V gene. The CDR3 contains 15 residues. The DNA of the CDR3 is TGTGCCAGCAGTGCCGGGACTAGCGGGGCGATGGAGCAGTTCTTC. It is translated as CASSAGTSGAMEQFF.

The rearrangement joins TRBV18 to TRBJ2-1; 13 bases match TRBD2. J gave up 10 bases and V 8 bases, and 11 bases lay outside the gene matches. The germline CDR1 and CDR2 sequences are KGHSH and LQKENI. CDR3 length: 15 residues. CDR3 in DNA: TGTGCCAGCACGAAAACCGGGACTAGCGGGATGGAGCAGTTCTTC. This codes for CASTKTGTSGMEQFF.

The chain links TRBV5-1 to TRBJ2-5; maybe TRBD1 (6 bases). Germline lookup yields CDR1 SGHRS and CDR2 YFSETQ. The CDR3 loop spans 16 amino acids. V shed 4 bases and J shed 2 bases, with 18 bases lying between them. The CDR3 DNA reads TGCGCCAGCAGCCGACACCTACAGGGTACACAAGAGACCCAGTACTTC. It specifies CASSRHLQGTQETQYF.

This chain uses TRBV27 with TRBJ2-7, with TRBD2 matching 11 bases. Germline CDR1 and CDR2: MNHEY and SMNVEV (reference sequence). V shed 4 bases, J shed 6 bases, and the junction held 8 bases outside the gene matches. This CDR3 region has 15 residues. CDR3 DNA: TGTGCCAGCAGTTCGTTAGCGGGAGGGGAGGGCGAGCAGTACTTC. Translated, it gives CASSSLAGGEGEQYF.

The chain has TRBV30 and TRBJ1-5, with TRBD1 matching 8 bases. Trimming at V came to 4 bases and at J to 0 bases, leaving 11 bases not matched to a gene. There are 17 residues in the CDR3. Germline loops: CDR1 GTSNPN, CDR2 SVGIG (reference sequence). CDR3 in amino acids: CAWTSGQAKYSNQPQHF. CDR3 bases: TGTGCCTGGACATCGGGACAGGCCAAGTATAGCAATCAGCCCCAGCATTTT.

The chain combines TRBV5-1 with TRBJ1-1, with a possible D match to TRBD1 (6 bases). Germline CDR1 is SGHRS and CDR2 is YFSETQ. The CDR3 loop spans 13 amino acids. V was pared by 2 bases and J by 11 bases, with 16 bases between. This chain's CDR3 is CASSFGGLGWAFF. In DNA, the CDR3 is TGCGCCAGCAGCTTCGGGGGGCTTGGCTGGGCTTTCTTT.

This clone was picked up a small number of times. The chain recombines TRBV5-1 with TRBJ2-6, with a tentative D call TRBD2 (5 bases). The length of the CDR3 is 17 residues. The germline V gene has CDR1 SGHRS and CDR2 YFSETQ. Trimming removed 2 bases at V and 0 bases at J, with 12 bases between. In nucleotides, the CDR3 is TGCGCCAGCAGCTTTGTCGGGGATTTCTCTGGGGCCAACGTCCTGACTTTC. Protein: CASSFVGDFSGANVLTF.